The 7 T cell receptor beta chains given below trace back to one sample, sequenced in a study of blood T cell repertoires in COVID-19. Measured with immunoSEQ multiplex PCR; TCRdb has only the in-frame clones, and not every one. Of more than 95,000 clones listed, around 90% are singletons. Sequenced: peripheral blood. The receptors come from a human donor in a cohort sampled during active COVID-19.

This sequence joins TRBV30 and TRBJ1-3; D call uncertain. CDR1 GTSNPN and CDR2 SVGIG come from the germline V gene (reference sequence). The germline V and J ends were trimmed by 0 bases and 5 bases, with 5 bases remaining between them. The CDR3 loop spans 12 amino acids. CDR3 in amino acids: CAWSVQRNTIYF. Here the CDR3 DNA reads TGTGCCTGGAGTGTACAAAGAAACACCATATATTTT.

The rearrangement links TRBV6-4 to TRBJ2-6, with D possibly matching TRBD1 (6 bases). The ends were cut back, 6 bases at V and 0 bases at J, with 12 bases in the middle. The CDR3 extends over 16 amino acids. Germline assignment: CDR1 MRHNA and CDR2 SNTAGT. The CDR3 loop reads CASRQTGISGANVLTF. As DNA, the CDR3 is TGTGCCAGCAGACAGACAGGAATCTCTGGGGCCAACGTCCTGACTTTC.

The chain couples TRBV27 to TRBJ2-7; D is uncertain. The CDR3 sequence is 13 residues long. CDR1 MNHEY and CDR2 SMNVEV come from the germline V gene (reference sequence). V lost 5 bases and J 0 bases, leaving 8 bases between the germline ends. The CDR3 nucleotides are TGTGCCAGCAGTCGACTCGACTCCTACGAGCAGTACTTC. It translates to CASSRLDSYEQYF.

The chain combines TRBV5-5 with TRBJ2-7; 10 positions match TRBD1. This CDR3 contains 15 residues. V dropped 7 bases and J dropped 5; count of bases not matched to a gene: 12. Germline CDR1 reads SGHKS; CDR2 reads YYEKEE (reference sequence). CDR3 DNA: TGTGCCAGCCGCTCCGCCGGGACAGGGGCTGACGAGCAGTACTTC. Translating it yields CASRSAGTGADEQYF.

The rearrangement uses TRBV19 and TRBJ1-4; TRBD1 aligns across 9 bases. Germline values: CDR1 LNHDA, CDR2 SQIVND (reference sequence). The CDR3 extends over 12 amino acids. V gave up 4 bases and J gave up 14 bases; unmatched junction bases: 5. The CDR3 spells CASSSGQGMLFF. The CDR3 DNA reads TGTGCCAGTAGTAGCGGACAGGGGATGCTGTTTTTT.

The V call is TRBV5-1, the J call TRBJ1-6; the D gene is possibly TRBD1 (5 bases). In germline, CDR1 is SGHRS, CDR2 YFSETQ. V lost 3 bases and J lost 13, with 20 bases in between. This CDR3 has 15 amino acids. The CDR3 DNA reads TGCGCCAGCAGCTCTAACCGGGCCTCGGGGGACCCCCTCCACTTT. Protein product: CASSSNRASGDPLHF.

Remarks on this clone: Being one base from a much bigger clone, this may be a read error. The chain carries TRBV11-3 and TRBJ2-7; D not resolved. The V gene's germline CDR1 is SGHNT and CDR2 YENEEA. The CDR3 extends over 11 amino acids. Trimming removed 3 bases from V and 2 bases from J, with 2 bases in between. DNA of the CDR3: TGTGCCAGCAGCTTTACCTACGAGCAGTACTTC. Its protein product is CASSFTYEQYF.